A selection of T cell receptor beta chains follows, all from one sample in a study of cytomegalovirus exposure and HLA in healthy donors. Measured with immunoSEQ multiplex PCR; TCRdb has only the in-frame clones, and not every one. The sample records some 160,000 clones, about 85% being singletons. Material: PBMCs. The receptors stem from a man between 25 and 39 years old in good health and CMV-seropositive. Both conserved end residues are part of each CDR3. D genes are given only for firm matches. Expanded clones are given a class, and other clones once, few, many or no size at all.

V	J	size	D	DNA	CDR3
TRBV28	TRBJ1-5	few	TRBD1	TGTGCCAGCAGTTTGACAGGGGGTGTCCAGCCCCAGCATTTT	CASSLTGGVQPQHF
TRBV18	TRBJ2-1	.	TRBD1	TGTGCCAGCTCAAGTAGTCCCCGGGACAGTAGTGCCAATGAGCAGTTCTTC	CASSSSPRDSSANEQFF
TRBV2	TRBJ1-1	.	.	TGTGCCAGCAGTGAAGGGCGGACTGAAGCTTTCTTT	CASSEGRTEAFF
TRBV5-1	TRBJ2-1	.	TRBD2	TGCGCCAGCAGCTTGGAGGCGGGGGTTTACAATGAGCAGTTCTTC	CASSLEAGVYNEQFF
TRBV7-9	TRBJ1-1	once	.	TGTGCCAGCACCGACCGACAGAAGGATGAAGCTTTCTTT	CASTDRQKDEAFF
TRBV4-3	TRBJ2-1	.	TRBD2	TGCGCCAGCAGCCCCCGAGGGATCGGACTAGCGGGAAGACATGAGCAGTTCTTC	CASSPRGIGLAGRHEQFF
TRBV2	TRBJ2-7	.	TRBD2	TGTGCCACCACTTTGAGGGGGTCGACTAGCGCAGAGCAGTACTTC	CATTLRGSTSAEQYF
TRBV19	TRBJ2-1	.	TRBD2	TGTGCCACCGGACTAGCGGGAAGTTGGGGGAATGAGCAGTTCTTC	CATGLAGSWGNEQFF
TRBV19	TRBJ1-1	.	.	TGTGCCAGTAGTACCCGCAAGGGGGTAGGGAACACTGAAGCTTTCTTT	CASSTRKGVGNTEAFF
TRBV7-6	TRBJ2-2	.	TRBD1	TGTGCCAGCAGCGCCCGGGACAGGGGAGTTGTAGGGGAGCTGTTTTTT	CASSARDRGVVGELFF
TRBV7-2	TRBJ2-7	.	TRBD2	TGTGCCAGCAGCTTCGCGAAGCTAGCGGGAGCGGACGAGCAGTACTTC	CASSFAKLAGADEQYF
TRBV6-5	TRBJ2-1	.	TRBD2	TGTGCCAGCAGTGGAACTAGCGGAAGCTTCCTGGCGCAGTTCTTC	CASSGTSGSFLAQFF
TRBV28	TRBJ1-1	once	.	TGTGCCAGCAGTTTATACACCACTGAAGCTTTCTTT	CASSLYTTEAFF
TRBV19	TRBJ1-3	.	TRBD1	TGTGCCAGTAGAATCGACAGGGGAGCTGGAAACACCATATATTTT	CASRIDRGAGNTIYF
TRBV21-1	TRBJ1-5	.	.	TGTGCCAGCAGCAGAAGACAGGGTGGCAACCAGCCCCAGCATTTT	CASSRRQGGNQPQHF
TRBV30	TRBJ2-4	.	.	TGTGCCTGGAGCCCACGGGGGAACATTCAGTACTTC	CAWSPRGNIQYF
TRBV10-3	TRBJ1-1	.	TRBD1	TGTGCCATCAGGGGACAGCAGAACACTGAAGCTTTCTTT	CAIRGQQNTEAFF
TRBV6-5	TRBJ2-1	.	TRBD2	TGTGCCAGCAGGATCGGGACTAGCGGGAGCTATGAGCAGTTCTTC	CASRIGTSGSYEQFF
TRBV7-6	TRBJ2-1	.	TRBD1	TGTGCCAGCAGCCCAGGACTCGGACAGGGGGCGAATGAGCAGTTCTTC	CASSPGLGQGANEQFF
TRBV30	TRBJ2-1	.	.	TGTGCCTGGAGTGTACTGGAGGACCTCAATGAGCAGTTCTTC	CAWSVLEDLNEQFF
TRBV5-1	TRBJ1-5	.	TRBD1	TGCGCCGCGCCCCCATCGGGGGACAGGGAATGGCCCCAGCATTTT	CAAPPSGDREWPQHF
TRBV19	TRBJ1-5	.	.	TGTGCCAGTAGTACCACTCAGGGGACTAGCAATCAGCCCCAGCATTTT	CASSTTQGTSNQPQHF
TRBV5-1	TRBJ2-5	.	TRBD1	TGCGCCAGCGAAAGAAGCGGACAGGGAGAGACCCAGTACTTC	CASERSGQGETQYF